This T cell receptor (beta chain) was identified in a study of OX40 agonist ivuxolimab in advanced cancers. Looking at the study overall: Head and neck, renal cell, melanoma or hepatocellular carcinoma were the cancers that dose-escalation patients had.

Per germline, CDR1 SGHTA and CDR2 FQGNSA. Trimming pared 2 bases from V and 4 bases from J, leaving 12 bases between. CDR3 size: 15 residues. Some clones are missing from TCRdb's copy, which holds only in-frame ones; the method was immunoSEQ multiplex PCR. The sample records nearly 70,000 clones, around 85% being singletons. The sequencing here drew on CD4+ or CD8+ T cells sorted from blood, taken in a trial of the OX40 agonist ivuxolimab. The TCR originated in an adult with an advanced solid tumor such as melanoma, head and neck, liver or kidney cancer. The chain combines TRBV7-2 with TRBJ2-1, with D perhaps TRBD1 or TRBD2 (5 bases each). CDR3 bases: TGTGCCAGCAGCTTAAGCACTGGGGGTTACAATGAGCAGTTCTTC. Its translation: CASSLSTGGYNEQFF.